Listed below are T cell receptor beta chains from one sample, sequenced in a study of cytomegalovirus exposure and HLA in healthy donors. Data came from immunoSEQ multiplex PCR; TCRdb stores just in-frame clones and leaves some out. The sample records about 130,000 clones, roughly 79% being singletons. The sample comprised PBMCs. The receptors come from a woman aged 40 to 55 in good health and CMV-seronegative. The CDR3 runs from the conserved cysteine through the conserved F or W. Fields, in order: clone size, D gene, V gene, J gene, CDR3 protein, CDR3 DNA. D genes are given only for firm matches. Only part of the rows carry a size: once, few, many, or a class if the clone is expanded.

-,-,TRBV5-1,TRBJ1-2,CASSLGYSGYTF,TGCGCCAGCAGCTTGGGGTACTCTGGCTACACCTTC
-,TRBD1,TRBV11-2,TRBJ2-5,CASSLRQGEIGETQYF,TGTGCCAGCAGCCTAAGACAGGGGGAAATCGGAGAGACCCAGTACTTC
-,TRBD1,TRBV6-1,TRBJ2-7,CASSWDRGVYEQYF,TGTGCCAGCAGTTGGGACAGGGGGGTTTACGAGCAGTACTTC
few,-,TRBV30,TRBJ2-7,CAWSHLYEQYF,TGTGCCTGGAGTCACCTATACGAGCAGTACTTC
-,TRBD1,TRBV6-1,TRBJ1-3,CASSAGQGAQSGNTIYF,TGTGCCAGCAGTGCGGGACAGGGGGCGCAGTCTGGAAACACCATATATTTT
-,TRBD1,TRBV28,TRBJ1-6,CASSGQGSNSPLHF,TGTGCCAGCAGCGGACAGGGAAGCAATTCACCCCTCCACTTT
-,TRBD2,TRBV5-1,TRBJ2-3,CASSPGLAGGTDTQYF,TGCGCCAGCAGCCCAGGACTAGCGGGAGGCACAGATACGCAGTATTTT
-,-,TRBV30,TRBJ2-5,CAWRGGGAQETQYF,TGTGCCTGGAGGGGCGGGGGCGCCCAAGAGACCCAGTACTTC
-,TRBD1,TRBV6-1,TRBJ2-5,CASSERLGGQGQETQYF,TGCGCCAGCAGTGAACGGTTGGGGGGACAGGGGCAGGAGACCCAGTACTTC
few,-,TRBV2,TRBJ2-7,CASSRQGNVAGSHEQYF,TGTGCCAGCAGTAGACAGGGAAACGTAGCGGGATCCCACGAGCAGTACTTC
-,-,TRBV10-3,TRBJ1-3,CAITATGTAGNTIYF,TGTGCCATCACCGCGACAGGAACTGCTGGAAACACCATATATTTT
-,-,TRBV5-6,TRBJ1-2,CASNTPPGYGYTF,TGTGCCAGCAACACCCCGCCTGGCTATGGCTACACCTTC
medium-sized,TRBD1,TRBV4-1,TRBJ2-6,CASSQETGTGANVLTF,TGCGCCAGCAGCCAAGAGACAGGGACCGGGGCCAACGTCCTGACTTTC
-,-,TRBV30,TRBJ1-2,CAWSKRRYGYTF,TGTGCCTGGAGTAAACGCAGATATGGCTACACCTTC
once,-,TRBV7-2,TRBJ2-2,CASRLVFTGELFF,TGTGCCAGCAGACTGGTGTTCACCGGGGAGCTGTTTTTT
-,TRBD1,TRBV7-2,TRBJ1-5,CASSLGEGGLQPQHF,TGTGCCAGCAGCTTAGGGGAAGGGGGCCTACAGCCCCAGCATTTT
-,-,TRBV6-6,TRBJ1-5,CASSPGQPQHF,TGTGCCAGCAGTCCCGGTCAGCCCCAGCATTTT
once,TRBD2,TRBV25-1,TRBJ2-1,CASGGLAGYNEQFF,TGTGCCAGCGGAGGACTAGCGGGCTACAATGAGCAGTTCTTC
few,-,TRBV28,TRBJ2-5,CASSYGRQETQYF,TGTGCCAGCAGTTACGGCAGGCAAGAGACCCAGTACTTC
-,TRBD1,TRBV5-1,TRBJ2-2,CATTGAATGELFF,TGCGCCACCACAGGGGCTGCCACCGGGGAGCTGTTTTTT
-,TRBD1,TRBV2,TRBJ1-5,CASSRRQGNRNQPQHF,TGTGCCAGCAGTAGGAGACAGGGCAACAGGAATCAGCCCCAGCATTTT
-,TRBD1,TRBV7-2,TRBJ2-2,CASSTGGAKAGELFF,TGTGCCAGCAGTACAGGGGGCGCGAAGGCCGGGGAGCTGTTTTTT
-,TRBD2,TRBV18,TRBJ2-1,CASSPPAGGPVLGRNEQFF,TGTGCCAGCTCACCACCGGCGGGGGGGCCAGTCCTCGGGCGGAATGAGCAGTTCTTC
-,TRBD1,TRBV9,TRBJ2-7,CASSADRGQTYEQYF,TGTGCCAGCAGCGCCGACAGGGGGCAGACCTACGAGCAGTACTTC
-,-,TRBV6-5,TRBJ2-3,CASTPRGEAADTQYF,TGTGCCAGCACTCCTCGTGGGGAGGCGGCAGATACGCAGTATTTT
few,-,TRBV11-2,TRBJ2-1,CASSPSGDEQFF,TGTGCCAGCAGCCCCTCCGGGGATGAGCAGTTCTTC
-,-,TRBV7-3,TRBJ2-7,CASSLAESSYEQYF,TGTGCCAGCAGCTTGGCGGAGAGCTCCTACGAGCAGTACTTC
-,-,TRBV19,TRBJ1-3,CATEDWESSGNTIYF,TGTGCCACTGAGGACTGGGAGAGCTCTGGAAACACCATATATTTT
-,TRBD1,TRBV19,TRBJ2-7,CASSATGTGGEQYF,TGTGCCAGTAGTGCAACCGGGACAGGGGGCGAGCAGTACTTC
many,TRBD2,TRBV6-1,TRBJ2-7,CASRDAGDEQYF,TGTGCCAGCCGCGACGCGGGAGACGAGCAGTACTTC